This T cell receptor (beta chain) appears in the sequencing data of a study of cytomegalovirus exposure and HLA in healthy donors. Whole-study findings and limits: It was reportedly the case that the classifier diagnosed cytomegalovirus status with high specificity and sensitivity.

Primers included in the PCR were 60 Vbeta and 13 Jbeta primers. This table comes from immunoSEQ multiplex PCR, and its TCRdb copy is limited to in-frame clones, with some not included. The sample comprises roughly 93,000 clones, around 77% of which are singletons, and under 0.75% rests with the top ten. On this clone itself: Its antigen is not identified.

Per the germline V gene, CDR1 is SGDLS and CDR2 is YYNGEE. Trimming at V came to 3 bases and at J to 3 bases, leaving 5 bases not matched to a gene. The CDR3 totals 14 residues. This rearrangement joins TRBV9 to TRBJ2-7; 8 bases are shared with TRBD1. This receptor was taken from a man aged 30-40 years in good health and CMV-seronegative. Sequenced: PBMCs. CDR3: CASSARGQDYEQYF. Here the CDR3 DNA reads TGTGCCAGCAGCGCCCGGGGACAGGACTACGAGCAGTACTTC. Full variable domain (remainder filled in from reference TRBV9 and TRBJ2-7): DSGVTQTPKHLITATGQRVTLRCSPRSGDLSVYWYQQSLDQGLQFLIQYYNGEERAKGNILERFSAQQFPDLHSELNLSSLELGDSALYFCASSARGQDYEQYFGPGTRLTVT.